What follows is one T cell receptor beta chain and its context. Its target is not known. This sample was included in a study of CD8+ T cells in alopecia areata. General study results and limits: Clonality exceeded that of normal scalp in lesional scalp, most notably in alopecia totalis/universalis. Persistence during tofacitinib was seen for many expanded lesional clones in scalp and blood. There were also resident alphabeta T cells of normal skin sequenced in scalp samples.

CDR1 and CDR2 (germline): SGHRS, YFSETQ. The CDR3 covers 15 residues. The V segment lost 0 bases and the J segment 3 bases; nucleotides outside the gene matches: 6. TCR sequencing used cDNA made by reverse transcription of extracted RNA. Libraries were prepared by immunoSEQ multiplex PCR; TCRdb keeps only in-frame clonotypes and omits some of them. The sample has some 200,000 clones, 60% seen once. As for treatment: oral pan-JAK inhibitor, 5-10 mg twice daily. This clonotype was obtained from a human donor with alopecia areata. J is TRBJ2-7 and V is TRBV5-1; 7 bases are shared with TRBD1. The specimen was CD4+ T cells sorted from blood, collected at week 4, from a patient treated with tofacitinib. Here the CDR3 reads CASSLDPTGIYEQYF. Written as DNA, the CDR3 is TGCGCCAGCAGCTTGGACCCGACAGGGATCTACGAGCAGTACTTC.